Detailed here is one T cell receptor beta chain. Original processing methods: Reference gene primer amplification yielded estimated nucleated cell counts. Using immunoSEQ multiplex PCR, the repertoire was profiled, and TCRdb retains in-frame clones only, with some absent. D and trimming were read from the DNA, whereas the V and J calls and clone size are those reported in that table. This sample has about 55,000 clones, with 88% found just once. These data come from a study of blood T cell repertoires in COVID-19. Background on the study: Researchers got acute and convalescent COVID-19 samples from the United States, Italy and Spain. T cells, B-cell-depleted T cells, or PBMCs supplied cDNA or gDNA.

Trimming at V came to 3 bases and at J to 8 bases, leaving 6 bases not matched to a gene. The CDR3 is 13 residues long. The chain couples TRBV12-3 or TRBV12-4 to TRBJ1-2; 7 bases fit TRBD1. Sequencing was performed on peripheral blood. The sequence came from a man between 60 and 70 years old with active COVID-19. CDR3 in amino acids: CASSLGQGDGYTF. The CDR3 nucleotides are TGTGCCAGCAGTTTGGGGCAGGGGGACGGCTACACCTTC.